Listed below are T cell receptor beta chains from one sample, sequenced in a study of blood T cells in healthy people across ages. TCRdb reprocessed the 5' RACE reads via MiXCR and lists one record per CDR3 protein. Seen here are hundreds of thousands of distinct CDR3 sequences, over 45% observed once, and the top ten hold about 20%. The sample comprised blood. Receptors were obtained from a man aged 25 to 40 in good health. Each CDR3 is given with its conserved first and last residue. D genes are given only for firm matches. For some rows the clone size is stated as once, few or many, or as a class when expanded; others skip it.

CDR3 length: 14
J gene: TRBJ2-5
clone size: NA
D gene: NA
V gene: TRBV7-2
CDR3 protein: CASSRGGYQETQYF
CDR3 DNA: TGTGCCAGCAGCCGTGGAGGGTACCAAGAGACCCAGTACTTC

CDR3 length: 14
J gene: TRBJ2-7
clone size: NA
D gene: NA
V gene: TRBV7-2
CDR3 protein: CASRAQGSSYEQYF
CDR3 DNA: TGTGCCAGCAGGGCACAGGGATCCTCCTACGAGCAGTACTTC

CDR3 length: 14
J gene: TRBJ2-1
clone size: NA
D gene: NA
V gene: TRBV29-1
CDR3 protein: CSVWLSVEGDEQFF
CDR3 DNA: TGCAGCGTTTGGTTGTCTGTGGAAGGCGATGAGCAGTTCTTC

CDR3 length: 13
J gene: TRBJ2-5
clone size: few
D gene: NA
V gene: TRBV13
CDR3 protein: CASRVGGQETQYF
CDR3 DNA: TGTGCCAGCAGGGTTGGGGGGCAAGAGACCCAGTACTTC

CDR3 length: 15
J gene: TRBJ1-2
clone size: few
D gene: NA
V gene: TRBV14
CDR3 protein: CASSQPGKPNYGYTF
CDR3 DNA: TGTGCCAGCAGCCAGCCGGGCAAACCTAACTATGGCTACACCTTC

CDR3 length: 14
J gene: TRBJ2-1
clone size: NA
D gene: NA
V gene: TRBV12-5
CDR3 protein: CASGIGSSYNEQFF
CDR3 DNA: TGTGCTAGTGGCATCGGGAGCAGCTACAATGAGCAGTTCTTC

CDR3 length: 16
J gene: TRBJ1-1
clone size: NA
D gene: NA
V gene: TRBV7-2
CDR3 protein: CASSLERTTTDTEAFF
CDR3 DNA: TGTGCCAGCAGCTTAGAGAGGACCACGACGGACACTGAAGCTTTCTTT

CDR3 length: 16
J gene: TRBJ1-2
clone size: NA
D gene: TRBD1
V gene: TRBV6-5
CDR3 protein: CASSFSGTGGDYGYTF
CDR3 DNA: TGTGCCAGCAGTTTCTCCGGGACAGGGGGCGACTATGGCTACACCTTC

CDR3 length: 11
J gene: TRBJ1-2
clone size: few
D gene: NA
V gene: TRBV6-5
CDR3 protein: CASSREGGYTF
CDR3 DNA: TGTGCCAGCAGTCGGGAGGGAGGCTACACCTTC

CDR3 length: 15
J gene: TRBJ2-1
clone size: NA
D gene: TRBD1
V gene: TRBV20-1
CDR3 protein: CSAPGQGSSYNEQFF
CDR3 DNA: TGCAGTGCCCCGGGACAGGGGAGCTCCTACAATGAGCAGTTCTTC

CDR3 length: 13
J gene: TRBJ2-5
clone size: few
D gene: TRBD1
V gene: TRBV20-1
CDR3 protein: CSAPGTGKETQYF
CDR3 DNA: TGCAGTGCGCCCGGGACAGGGAAAGAGACCCAGTACTTC

CDR3 length: 11
J gene: TRBJ1-1
clone size: NA
D gene: NA
V gene: TRBV4-2
CDR3 protein: CASRTESEAFF
CDR3 DNA: TGTGCCAGCAGGACAGAGAGTGAAGCTTTCTTT

CDR3 length: 11
J gene: TRBJ2-4
clone size: NA
D gene: TRBD1
V gene: TRBV6-5
CDR3 protein: CASSSPTGLYF
CDR3 DNA: TGTGCCAGCAGTTCCCCGACAGGGCTGTACTTC

CDR3 length: 13
J gene: TRBJ2-4
clone size: NA
D gene: NA
V gene: TRBV28
CDR3 protein: CASSTGDARIEYF
CDR3 DNA: TGTGCCAGCAGCACGGGGGACGCCCGGATTGAGTACTTC

CDR3 length: 14
J gene: TRBJ2-5
clone size: NA
D gene: TRBD2
V gene: TRBV28
CDR3 protein: CASLLAGGTQTQYF
CDR3 DNA: TGTGCCAGCCTACTAGCGGGAGGGACTCAGACCCAGTACTTC

CDR3 length: 15
J gene: TRBJ2-7
clone size: once
D gene: TRBD2
V gene: TRBV4-3
CDR3 protein: CASSQGLALSYEQYF
CDR3 DNA: TGCGCCAGCAGCCAAGGACTAGCCCTTTCCTACGAGCAGTACTTC

CDR3 length: 12
J gene: TRBJ2-7
clone size: once
D gene: NA
V gene: TRBV7-2
CDR3 protein: CASSLNSREQYF
CDR3 DNA: TGTGCCAGCAGCTTAAATTCCCGCGAGCAGTACTTC

CDR3 length: 15
J gene: TRBJ1-5
clone size: NA
D gene: TRBD1
V gene: TRBV20-1
CDR3 protein: CSASPTGGLAQPQHF
CDR3 DNA: TGCAGTGCTAGCCCGACAGGGGGCTTGGCTCAGCCCCAGCATTTT

CDR3 length: 14
J gene: TRBJ2-7
clone size: NA
D gene: TRBD2
V gene: TRBV20-1
CDR3 protein: CSARFGGGPYEQYF
CDR3 DNA: TGCAGTGCTAGATTTGGGGGAGGGCCCTACGAGCAGTACTTC

CDR3 length: 13
J gene: TRBJ2-7
clone size: NA
D gene: TRBD2
V gene: TRBV29-1
CDR3 protein: CSVAGLRGDEQYF
CDR3 DNA: TGCAGCGTCGCGGGACTACGGGGAGACGAGCAGTACTTC

CDR3 length: 14
J gene: TRBJ2-3
clone size: NA
D gene: NA
V gene: TRBV5-1
CDR3 protein: CASSYGPKGDTQYF
CDR3 DNA: TGCGCCAGCAGCTACGGACCGAAGGGCGATACGCAGTATTTT

CDR3 length: 18
J gene: TRBJ2-5
clone size: NA
D gene: TRBD2
V gene: TRBV7-2
CDR3 protein: CACSNRLSGSVSYETQYF
CDR3 DNA: TGTGCCTGCAGCAACCGACTGAGCGGGAGCGTTTCCTACGAGACCCAGTACTTC

CDR3 length: 15
J gene: TRBJ2-2
clone size: once
D gene: TRBD1
V gene: TRBV14
CDR3 protein: CASSHRQGHTGELFF
CDR3 DNA: TGTGCCAGCAGCCATCGACAGGGGCACACCGGGGAGCTGTTTTTT

CDR3 length: 15
J gene: TRBJ2-3
clone size: NA
D gene: TRBD1
V gene: TRBV27
CDR3 protein: CASSLLNRGSDTQYF
CDR3 DNA: TGTGCCAGCAGTTTACTGAACAGGGGATCAGATACGCAGTATTTT

CDR3 length: 12
J gene: TRBJ1-2
clone size: NA
D gene: NA
V gene: TRBV29-1
CDR3 protein: CSVRQAFYGYTF
CDR3 DNA: TGCAGCGTTCGACAGGCGTTCTATGGCTACACCTTC

CDR3 length: 14
J gene: TRBJ1-2
clone size: NA
D gene: NA
V gene: TRBV7-9
CDR3 protein: CASSSTGQDYGYTF
CDR3 DNA: TGTGCCAGCAGCTCAACAGGTCAGGACTATGGCTACACCTTC

CDR3 length: 14
J gene: TRBJ2-7
clone size: once
D gene: NA
V gene: TRBV27
CDR3 protein: CASSLTADSYEQYF
CDR3 DNA: TGTGCCAGCAGTTTAACGGCAGACTCCTACGAGCAGTACTTC

CDR3 length: 14
J gene: TRBJ2-7
clone size: NA
D gene: NA
V gene: TRBV28
CDR3 protein: CASTPGRGSYEQYF
CDR3 DNA: TGTGCCAGCACCCCCGGGAGAGGGTCCTACGAGCAGTACTTC

CDR3 length: 13
J gene: TRBJ2-7
clone size: few
D gene: NA
V gene: TRBV27
CDR3 protein: CASSDSHSGEQYF
CDR3 DNA: TGTGCCAGCAGTGACAGCCACTCGGGGGAGCAGTACTTC

CDR3 length: 17
J gene: TRBJ2-7
clone size: NA
D gene: NA
V gene: TRBV5-1
CDR3 protein: CASSLGPSESLSYEQYF
CDR3 DNA: TGCGCCAGCAGCTTGGGACCCTCTGAAAGTCTCTCTTACGAGCAGTACTTC

CDR3 length: 16
J gene: TRBJ2-6
clone size: NA
D gene: NA
V gene: TRBV25-1
CDR3 protein: CASSARDLAGANVLTF
CDR3 DNA: TGTGCCAGCAGTGCCCGGGACCTCGCTGGGGCCAACGTCCTGACTTTC

CDR3 length: 13
J gene: TRBJ2-7
clone size: NA
D gene: NA
V gene: TRBV9
CDR3 protein: CASSRDLLDEQYF
CDR3 DNA: TGTGCCAGCAGCCGGGACTTATTAGACGAGCAGTACTTC

CDR3 length: 14
J gene: TRBJ2-7
clone size: few
D gene: TRBD2
V gene: TRBV29-1
CDR3 protein: CSVEVVQGGSEQYF
CDR3 DNA: TGCAGCGTTGAAGTGGTCCAGGGAGGGAGCGAGCAGTACTTC

CDR3 length: 15
J gene: TRBJ1-2
clone size: NA
D gene: TRBD1
V gene: TRBV29-1
CDR3 protein: CSVEADRGPYYGYTF
CDR3 DNA: TGCAGCGTTGAAGCGGACAGGGGGCCTTACTATGGCTACACCTTC

CDR3 length: 13
J gene: TRBJ2-7
clone size: once
D gene: NA
V gene: TRBV7-9
CDR3 protein: CASSLGGPREQYF
CDR3 DNA: TGTGCCAGCAGCTTAGGAGGTCCCCGGGAGCAGTACTTC

CDR3 length: 15
J gene: TRBJ2-1
clone size: NA
D gene: NA
V gene: TRBV20-1
CDR3 protein: CSARDGRGGDHEQFF
CDR3 DNA: TGCAGTGCTAGAGATGGAAGGGGGGGTGACCATGAGCAGTTCTTC

CDR3 length: 16
J gene: TRBJ1-5
clone size: NA
D gene: NA
V gene: TRBV20-1
CDR3 protein: CSASIGQVLGGQPQHF
CDR3 DNA: TGCAGTGCTAGTATCGGCCAGGTACTGGGCGGTCAGCCCCAGCATTTT

CDR3 length: 15
J gene: TRBJ2-5
clone size: NA
D gene: NA
V gene: TRBV6-2/TRBV6-3
CDR3 protein: CASSDSGTFPRTQYF
CDR3 DNA: TGTGCCAGCAGCGATTCCGGGACCTTCCCCCGGACCCAGTACTTC

CDR3 length: 14
J gene: TRBJ1-1
clone size: NA
D gene: NA
V gene: TRBV27
CDR3 protein: CASIGGGLLGSAFF
CDR3 DNA: TGTGCCAGCATCGGAGGGGGGCTTTTGGGCAGCGCTTTCTTT

CDR3 length: 11
J gene: TRBJ1-2
clone size: few
D gene: NA
V gene: TRBV2
CDR3 protein: CASSPVVGYTF
CDR3 DNA: TGTGCCAGCAGTCCTGTCGTTGGCTACACCTTC

CDR3 length: 14
J gene: TRBJ2-1
clone size: few
D gene: NA
V gene: TRBV29-1
CDR3 protein: CSVRAGYSCNEQFF
CDR3 DNA: NA

CDR3 length: 16
J gene: TRBJ2-6
clone size: NA
D gene: TRBD1
V gene: TRBV7-2
CDR3 protein: CASSTHRGSGANVLTF
CDR3 DNA: TGTGCCAGCAGCACTCACAGGGGTTCTGGGGCCAACGTCCTGACTTTC

CDR3 length: 13
J gene: TRBJ2-3
clone size: NA
D gene: NA
V gene: TRBV2
CDR3 protein: CAISRTKTGTQYF
CDR3 DNA: TGTGCCATAAGCAGGACCAAAACAGGTACGCAGTATTTT

CDR3 length: 14
J gene: TRBJ2-3
clone size: NA
D gene: NA
V gene: TRBV6-4
CDR3 protein: CASAQGGGTGTQYF
CDR3 DNA: TGTGCCAGCGCGCAAGGGGGTGGTACGGGTACGCAGTATTTT

CDR3 length: 16
J gene: TRBJ1-4
clone size: NA
D gene: NA
V gene: TRBV10-3
CDR3 protein: CAISVEADRSEEKLFF
CDR3 DNA: TGTGCCATCAGTGTAGAGGCGGATCGGTCTGAGGAAAAACTGTTTTTT

CDR3 length: 14
J gene: TRBJ2-5
clone size: few
D gene: TRBD2
V gene: TRBV20-1
CDR3 protein: CSASVGGGQETQYF
CDR3 DNA: TGCAGTGCTTCCGTTGGCGGGGGCCAAGAGACCCAGTACTTC

CDR3 length: 14
J gene: TRBJ1-5
clone size: NA
D gene: NA
V gene: TRBV3-1
CDR3 protein: CASSQDRRGQPQHF
CDR3 DNA: TGTGCCAGCAGCCAAGATCGCAGGGGTCAGCCCCAGCATTTT

CDR3 length: 15
J gene: TRBJ2-1
clone size: NA
D gene: NA
V gene: TRBV20-1
CDR3 protein: CSARDSKLFHNEQFF
CDR3 DNA: TGCAGTGCTAGAGATAGCAAGCTATTCCACAATGAGCAGTTCTTC

CDR3 length: 14
J gene: TRBJ2-5
clone size: NA
D gene: NA
V gene: TRBV2
CDR3 protein: CASSDPSVQETQYF
CDR3 DNA: TGTGCCAGCAGTGATCCTAGCGTACAAGAGACCCAGTACTTC